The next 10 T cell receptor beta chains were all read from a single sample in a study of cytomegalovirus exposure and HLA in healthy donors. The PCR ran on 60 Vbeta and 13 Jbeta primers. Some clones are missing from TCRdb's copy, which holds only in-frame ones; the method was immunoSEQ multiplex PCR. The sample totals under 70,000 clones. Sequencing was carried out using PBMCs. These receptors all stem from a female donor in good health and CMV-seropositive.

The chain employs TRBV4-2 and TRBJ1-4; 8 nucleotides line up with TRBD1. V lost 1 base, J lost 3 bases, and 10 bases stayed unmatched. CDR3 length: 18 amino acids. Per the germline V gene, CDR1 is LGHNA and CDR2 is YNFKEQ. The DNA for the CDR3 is TGTGCCAGCAGCCAAGGTCAGACAGGGGAGGGTTCTAATGAAAAACTGTTTTTT. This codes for CASSQGQTGEGSNEKLFF.

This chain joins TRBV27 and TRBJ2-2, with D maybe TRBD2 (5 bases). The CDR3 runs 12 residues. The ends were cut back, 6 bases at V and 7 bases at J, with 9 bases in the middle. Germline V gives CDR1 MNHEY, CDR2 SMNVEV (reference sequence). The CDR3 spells CASRPGSGELFF. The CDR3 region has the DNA TGTGCCAGCAGACCTGGGAGCGGGGAGCTGTTTTTT.

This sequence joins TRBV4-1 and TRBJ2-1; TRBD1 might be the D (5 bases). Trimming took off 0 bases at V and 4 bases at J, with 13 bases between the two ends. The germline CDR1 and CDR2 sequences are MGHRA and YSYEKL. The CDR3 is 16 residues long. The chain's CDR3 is CASSQDETALYNEQFF. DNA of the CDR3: TGCGCCAGCAGCCAAGATGAGACAGCCTTATACAATGAGCAGTTCTTC.

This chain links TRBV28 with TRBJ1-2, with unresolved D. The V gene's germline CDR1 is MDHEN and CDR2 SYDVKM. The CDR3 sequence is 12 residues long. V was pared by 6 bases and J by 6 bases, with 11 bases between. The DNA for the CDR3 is TGTGCCAGCAGGATCGACATAAATGGCTACACCTTC. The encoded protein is CASRIDINGYTF.

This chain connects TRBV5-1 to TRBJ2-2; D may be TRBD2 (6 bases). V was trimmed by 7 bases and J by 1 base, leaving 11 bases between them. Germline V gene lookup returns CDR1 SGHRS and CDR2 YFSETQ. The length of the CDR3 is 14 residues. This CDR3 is CASVGLLNTGELFF. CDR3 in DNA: TGCGCCAGCGTGGGACTCTTGAACACCGGGGAGCTGTTTTTT.

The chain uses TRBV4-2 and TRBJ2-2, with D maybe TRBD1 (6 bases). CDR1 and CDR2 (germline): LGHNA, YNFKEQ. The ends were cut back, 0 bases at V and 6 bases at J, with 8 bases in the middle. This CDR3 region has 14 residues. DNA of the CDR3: TGTGCCAGCAGCCAAGAAGGGGGTTCCGGGGAGCTGTTTTTT. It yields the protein CASSQEGGSGELFF.

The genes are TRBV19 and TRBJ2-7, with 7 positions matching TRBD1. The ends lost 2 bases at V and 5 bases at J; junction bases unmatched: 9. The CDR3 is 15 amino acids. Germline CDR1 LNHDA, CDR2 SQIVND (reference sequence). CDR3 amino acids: CASSILYRGAHEQYF. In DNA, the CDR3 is TGTGCCAGTAGTATACTCTACAGGGGCGCCCACGAGCAGTACTTC.

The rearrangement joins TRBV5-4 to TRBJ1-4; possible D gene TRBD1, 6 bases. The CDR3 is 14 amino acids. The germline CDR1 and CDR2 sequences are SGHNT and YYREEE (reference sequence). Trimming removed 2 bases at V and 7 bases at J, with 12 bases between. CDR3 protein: CASSFRGGSEKLFF. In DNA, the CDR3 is TGTGCCAGCAGCTTCAGGGGCGGCAGTGAAAAACTGTTTTTT.

DNA for the CDR3: TGTGCCAGCAGCGCCAAGAGCGGGACCGGCACAGATACGCAGTATTTT. This gives the protein CASSAKSGTGTDTQYF. The chain employs TRBV7-9 and TRBJ2-3; 7 bases are a match to TRBD2. Per germline, CDR1 SEHNR and CDR2 FQNEAQ (reference sequence). Trimming cost V 5 bases and J 1 base; bases outside gene matches: 9. The CDR3 loop spans 16 amino acids.

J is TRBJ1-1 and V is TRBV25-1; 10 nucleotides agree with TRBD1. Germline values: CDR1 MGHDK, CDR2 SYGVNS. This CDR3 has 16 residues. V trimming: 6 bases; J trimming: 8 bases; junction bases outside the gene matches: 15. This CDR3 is CASSDPRTGGIAEAFF. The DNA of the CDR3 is TGTGCCAGCAGCGACCCCCGGACAGGGGGTATCGCGGAAGCTTTCTTT. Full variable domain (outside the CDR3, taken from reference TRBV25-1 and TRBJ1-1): EADIYQTPRYLVIGTGKKITLECSQTMGHDKMYWYQQDPGMELHLIHYSYGVNSTEKGDLSSESTVSRIRTEHFPLTLESARPSHTSQYLCASSDPRTGGIAEAFFGQGTRLTVV.